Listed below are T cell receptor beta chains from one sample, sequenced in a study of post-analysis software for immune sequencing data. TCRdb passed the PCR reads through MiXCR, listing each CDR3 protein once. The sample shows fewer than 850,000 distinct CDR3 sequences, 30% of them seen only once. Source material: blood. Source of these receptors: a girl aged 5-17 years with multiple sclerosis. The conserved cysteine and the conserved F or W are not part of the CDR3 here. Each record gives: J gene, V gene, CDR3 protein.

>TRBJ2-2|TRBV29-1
SAEGRNAGELF
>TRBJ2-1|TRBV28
GSSDRGKYNEQF
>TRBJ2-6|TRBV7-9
ASSLAGRYNSGANVLT
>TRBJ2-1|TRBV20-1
SARDGTSGRNEQF
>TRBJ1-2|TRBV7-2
ASSQGGSYYGYT
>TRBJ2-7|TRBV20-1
SARLAGGPYEQY
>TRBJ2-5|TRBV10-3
AISERGTGQETQY
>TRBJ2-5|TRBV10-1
ACSEFSGSGTQY
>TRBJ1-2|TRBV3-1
ASSQGEGGYT
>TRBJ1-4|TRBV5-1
ASSLVLGASGEKLF
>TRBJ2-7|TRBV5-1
ASRLGGYEQY
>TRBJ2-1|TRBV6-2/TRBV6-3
ASSLWDRGNEQF
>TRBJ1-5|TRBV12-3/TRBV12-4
ASSPNRSGVMNNQPQH
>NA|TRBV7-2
ASSSWTEQETQY
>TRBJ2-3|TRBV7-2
ASSFGGSTGTQY
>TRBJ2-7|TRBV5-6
ASSLRFPGADEQY
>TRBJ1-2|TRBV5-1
ASSLKQETGYT
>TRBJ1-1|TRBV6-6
ASSNRGGGNTEAF
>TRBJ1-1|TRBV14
ASSQAAGGSWTEAF
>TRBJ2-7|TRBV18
ASSTGQGVSYEQY
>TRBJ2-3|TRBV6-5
ASSYSMGVTDTQY
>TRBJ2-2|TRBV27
ATRGGRSGELF
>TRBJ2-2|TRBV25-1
ASSESGELF
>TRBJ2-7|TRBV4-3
ASSQEASGSSYEQY
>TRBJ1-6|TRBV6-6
ASSHLWRGEGSPLH
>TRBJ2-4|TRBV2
ASSERGYKNIQY
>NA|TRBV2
ASGDVSSYNEQY
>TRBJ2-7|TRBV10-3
AISGPSGLAGVYEQY
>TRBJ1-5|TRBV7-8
ASSLTVNSNQPQH
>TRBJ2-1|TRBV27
ASSLSESYNEQF
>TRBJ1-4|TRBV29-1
SVEVAGANEKLF
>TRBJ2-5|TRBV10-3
AISERRETQY
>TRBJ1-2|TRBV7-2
ASSLVDRPNYGYT
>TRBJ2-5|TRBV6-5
ASSTIGTPQQTQY
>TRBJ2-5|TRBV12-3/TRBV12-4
ASSKGLQETQY
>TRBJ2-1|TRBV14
ASSQMSSTNEQF
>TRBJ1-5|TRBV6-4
ASSPRAFPNQPQH
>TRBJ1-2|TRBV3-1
ASSPGQRANYGYT
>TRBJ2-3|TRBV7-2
ASSLVAKDTDTQY
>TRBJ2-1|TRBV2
ASSPLHNEQF
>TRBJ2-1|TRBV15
ATSVRGRVDEQF
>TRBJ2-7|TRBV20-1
SARTGPNGYEQY
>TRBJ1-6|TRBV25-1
ASSESGNSPLH
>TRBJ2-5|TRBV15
ATSREGNPQETQY
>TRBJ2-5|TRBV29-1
SVRTSTGGLRGEQY
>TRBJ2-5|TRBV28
ASRVEAGKETQY
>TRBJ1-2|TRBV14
ASSPPSWVLDYGYT
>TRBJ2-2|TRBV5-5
ASSYNANTGELF
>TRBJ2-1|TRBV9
ASSGAGRSGNEQF
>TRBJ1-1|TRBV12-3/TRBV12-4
ASTPGLVNTEAF
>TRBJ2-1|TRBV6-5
ASSPALAGGPNEQF
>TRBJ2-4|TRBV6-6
ASSYTSGAKNIQY
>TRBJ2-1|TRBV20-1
SARRLAGGHEQF
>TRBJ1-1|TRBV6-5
ASSHPIDSGVAF
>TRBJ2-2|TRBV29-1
SAGHLNTGELF